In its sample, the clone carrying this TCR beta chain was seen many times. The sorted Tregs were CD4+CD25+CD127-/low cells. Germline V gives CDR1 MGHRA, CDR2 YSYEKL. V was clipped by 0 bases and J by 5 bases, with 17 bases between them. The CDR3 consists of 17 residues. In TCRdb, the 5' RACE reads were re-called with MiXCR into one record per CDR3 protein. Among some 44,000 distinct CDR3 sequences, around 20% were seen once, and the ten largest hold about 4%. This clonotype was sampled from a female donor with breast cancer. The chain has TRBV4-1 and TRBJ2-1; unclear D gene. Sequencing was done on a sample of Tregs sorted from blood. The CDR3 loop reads CASSQDPRKPLNNEQFF. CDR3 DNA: TGCGCCAGCAGCCAAGATCCTCGGAAGCCCCTCAACAATGAGCAGTTCTTC.